The rows below give T cell receptor beta chains drawn from one sample of a study of CD8 T cells in Susac syndrome. Each CDR3 protein is one row after TCRdb ran MiXCR on the immunoSEQ multiplex PCR reads. The data contain 150,000 to 200,000 distinct CDR3 sequences, 85% to 95% of them singletons. The specimen was CD4+ T cells from PBMCs. The source of these receptors is a human donor with Susac syndrome. Each CDR3 is given with its conserved first and last residue. A D gene is named only where the DNA matches it firmly. Size is omitted from some rows. Given values are once, few, many or a class for expanded clones.

abundance: .; v_gene: TRBV20-1; d_gene: .; j_gene: TRBJ1-5; CDR3aa: CSASGAGEGNQPQHF; CDR3nt: TGCAGTGCTAGTGGGGCAGGGGAAGGCAATCAGCCCCAGCATTTT
abundance: .; v_gene: TRBV3-1; d_gene: TRBD2; j_gene: TRBJ2-5; CDR3aa: CASSGRAGGRETQYF; CDR3nt: TGTGCCAGCAGCGGACGAGCGGGGGGCCGGGAGACCCAGTACTTC
abundance: .; v_gene: TRBV2; d_gene: .; j_gene: TRBJ2-3; CDR3aa: CASSGDGISTDTQYF; CDR3nt: TGTGCCAGCAGTGGAGACGGGATAAGCACAGATACGCAGTATTTT
abundance: .; v_gene: TRBV4-2; d_gene: .; j_gene: TRBJ2-7; CDR3aa: CASSQQTPPHEQYF; CDR3nt: TGTGCCAGCAGCCAGCAGACTCCCCCCCACGAGCAGTACTTC
abundance: .; v_gene: TRBV18; d_gene: .; j_gene: TRBJ1-5; CDR3aa: CASSPYGGSQQPQHF; CDR3nt: TGTGCCAGCTCACCGTATGGAGGGAGTCAGCAGCCCCAGCATTTT
abundance: once; v_gene: TRBV12-3/TRBV12-4; d_gene: .; j_gene: TRBJ1-2; CDR3aa: CASTSLAGSYGYTF; CDR3nt: TGTGCCAGCACCTCTTTGGCGGGGAGCTATGGCTACACCTTC
abundance: .; v_gene: TRBV5-1; d_gene: .; j_gene: TRBJ2-5; CDR3aa: CASSLEGGALGETQYF; CDR3nt: TGCGCCAGCAGCTTGGAAGGGGGGGCCCTGGGAGAGACCCAGTACTTC
abundance: .; v_gene: TRBV3-1; d_gene: .; j_gene: TRBJ1-5; CDR3aa: CASSQESRGAVHF; CDR3nt: TGTGCCAGCAGCCAAGAATCTCGAGGGGCTGTACATTTT
abundance: once; v_gene: TRBV10-3; d_gene: .; j_gene: TRBJ2-3; CDR3aa: CAISDGTVTDTQYF; CDR3nt: TGTGCCATCAGTGATGGGACTGTCACAGATACGCAGTATTTT
abundance: .; v_gene: TRBV5-1; d_gene: .; j_gene: TRBJ2-7; CDR3aa: CASKIHTSAEQYF; CDR3nt: TGCGCCAGCAAAATCCACACCTCGGCCGAGCAGTACTTC
abundance: .; v_gene: TRBV7-2; d_gene: .; j_gene: TRBJ2-5; CDR3aa: CASSPSPPSETQYF; CDR3nt: TGTGCCAGCAGTCCTAGCCCCCCCTCGGAGACCCAGTACTTC
abundance: .; v_gene: TRBV14; d_gene: .; j_gene: TRBJ2-5; CDR3aa: CASSQDSSQTQYF; CDR3nt: TGTGCCAGCAGCCAAGATTCTTCCCAGACCCAGTACTTC
abundance: .; v_gene: TRBV11-2; d_gene: TRBD1; j_gene: TRBJ2-5; CDR3aa: CASSHRGETQYF; CDR3nt: TGTGCCAGCAGCCACAGGGGGGAGACCCAGTACTTC
abundance: .; v_gene: TRBV11-2; d_gene: TRBD1; j_gene: TRBJ2-5; CDR3aa: CASSLDGDSQETQYF; CDR3nt: TGTGCCAGCAGCTTGGATGGGGACAGTCAAGAGACCCAGTACTTC
abundance: .; v_gene: TRBV7-8; d_gene: .; j_gene: TRBJ1-2; CDR3aa: CASSPGKGGGYTF; CDR3nt: TGTGCCAGCAGCCCCGGGAAGGGTGGCGGCTACACCTTC
abundance: .; v_gene: TRBV5-5; d_gene: .; j_gene: TRBJ1-2; CDR3aa: CASSSLTGSSAYGYTF; CDR3nt: TGTGCCAGCAGCTCGTTGACGGGGAGTTCGGCCTATGGCTACACCTTC
abundance: .; v_gene: TRBV6-1; d_gene: .; j_gene: TRBJ1-2; CDR3aa: CASSEPGLFYGYTF; CDR3nt: TGTGCCAGCAGTGAGCCGGGACTTTTCTATGGCTACACCTTC
abundance: .; v_gene: TRBV20-1; d_gene: .; j_gene: TRBJ1-2; CDR3aa: CSARGRVRGGYTF; CDR3nt: TGCAGTGCTAGAGGGAGGGTGCGTGGCGGCTACACCTTC
abundance: .; v_gene: TRBV29-1; d_gene: .; j_gene: TRBJ2-1; CDR3aa: CSADGTDVNNEQFF; CDR3nt: TGCAGCGCCGACGGGACGGACGTGAACAATGAGCAGTTCTTC
abundance: .; v_gene: TRBV5-7; d_gene: TRBD1; j_gene: TRBJ1-2; CDR3aa: CASSLFRTGVGYTF; CDR3nt: TGTGCCAGCAGCTTATTTCGGACAGGGGTTGGCTACACCTTC
abundance: .; v_gene: TRBV5-4; d_gene: TRBD1; j_gene: TRBJ1-2; CDR3aa: CASSPTGNYGYTF; CDR3nt: TGTGCCAGCAGCCCGACAGGGAACTATGGCTACACCTTC
abundance: .; v_gene: TRBV5-4; d_gene: TRBD1; j_gene: TRBJ2-7; CDR3aa: CASTSSGTGDEQYF; CDR3nt: TGTGCCAGCACGTCATCCGGAACAGGGGACGAGCAGTACTTC
abundance: .; v_gene: TRBV9; d_gene: TRBD2; j_gene: TRBJ2-7; CDR3aa: CASSGPGLAREQYF; CDR3nt: TGTGCCAGCAGCGGACCGGGACTAGCGCGGGAGCAGTACTTC
abundance: .; v_gene: TRBV5-4; d_gene: .; j_gene: TRBJ2-4; CDR3aa: CASSAPTDRNIQYF; CDR3nt: TGTGCCAGCAGTGCCCCAACCGACCGAAACATTCAGTACTTC
abundance: .; v_gene: TRBV2; d_gene: .; j_gene: TRBJ2-7; CDR3aa: CASSEDRVYEQYF; CDR3nt: TGTGCCAGCAGTGAAGACAGGGTCTACGAGCAGTACTTC
abundance: .; v_gene: TRBV19; d_gene: .; j_gene: TRBJ2-7; CDR3aa: CASSTGGGQGEDEQYF; CDR3nt: TGTGCCAGTAGTACCGGTGGCGGGCAGGGGGAGGACGAGCAGTACTTC
abundance: .; v_gene: TRBV19; d_gene: .; j_gene: TRBJ2-3; CDR3aa: CASSAGSTDTQYF; CDR3nt: TGTGCCAGTTCGGCGGGGAGCACAGATACGCAGTATTTT
abundance: .; v_gene: TRBV20-1; d_gene: TRBD1; j_gene: TRBJ2-7; CDR3aa: CSVLAGTGTYEQYF; CDR3nt: TGCAGTGTACTAGCCGGGACAGGCACCTACGAGCAGTACTTC